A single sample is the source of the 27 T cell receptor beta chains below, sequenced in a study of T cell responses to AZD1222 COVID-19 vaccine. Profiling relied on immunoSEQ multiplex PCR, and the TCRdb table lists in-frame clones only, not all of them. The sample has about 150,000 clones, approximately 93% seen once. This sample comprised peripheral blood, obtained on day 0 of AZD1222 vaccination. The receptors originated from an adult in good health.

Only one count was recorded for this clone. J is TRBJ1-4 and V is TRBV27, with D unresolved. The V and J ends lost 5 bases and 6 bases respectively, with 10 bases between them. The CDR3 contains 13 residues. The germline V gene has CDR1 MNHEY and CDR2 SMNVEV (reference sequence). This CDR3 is CASSGGRHEKLFF. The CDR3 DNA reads TGTGCCAGCAGTGGCGGACGGCATGAAAAACTGTTTTTT.

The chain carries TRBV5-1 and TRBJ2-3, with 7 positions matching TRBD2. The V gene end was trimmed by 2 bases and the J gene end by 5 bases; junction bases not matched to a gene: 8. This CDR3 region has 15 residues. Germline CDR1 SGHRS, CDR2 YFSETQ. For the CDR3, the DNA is TGCGCCAGCAGCTTCCTGGCGGGAGAGGTAGATACGCAGTATTTT. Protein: CASSFLAGEVDTQYF.

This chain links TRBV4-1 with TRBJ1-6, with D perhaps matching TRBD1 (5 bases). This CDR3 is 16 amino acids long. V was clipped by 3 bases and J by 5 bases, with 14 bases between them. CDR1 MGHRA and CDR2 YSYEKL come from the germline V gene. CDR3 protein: CASSHTARGDNSPLHF. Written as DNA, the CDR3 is TGCGCCAGCAGCCACACGGCCCGGGGGGATAATTCACCCCTCCACTTT.

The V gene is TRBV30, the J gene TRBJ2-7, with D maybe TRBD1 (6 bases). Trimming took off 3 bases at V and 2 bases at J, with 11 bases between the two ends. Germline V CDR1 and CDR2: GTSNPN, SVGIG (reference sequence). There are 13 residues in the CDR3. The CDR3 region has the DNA TGTGCCTGGAGCTCACAGGGCCCCTACGAGCAGTACTTC. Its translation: CAWSSQGPYEQYF.

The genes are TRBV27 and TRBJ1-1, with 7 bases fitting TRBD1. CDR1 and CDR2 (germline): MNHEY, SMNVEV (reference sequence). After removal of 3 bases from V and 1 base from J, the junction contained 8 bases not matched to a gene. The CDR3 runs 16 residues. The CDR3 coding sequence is TGTGCCAGCAGTTTCGACGGGACAGATACGAACACTGAAGCTTTCTTT. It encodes CASSFDGTDTNTEAFF.

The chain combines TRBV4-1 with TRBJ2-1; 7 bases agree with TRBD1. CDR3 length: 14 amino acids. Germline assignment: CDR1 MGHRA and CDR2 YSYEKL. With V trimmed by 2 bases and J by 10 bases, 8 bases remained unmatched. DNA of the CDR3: TGCGCCAGCAGCCAAAGGGACAGACTAACAGAGCAGTTCTTC. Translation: CASSQRDRLTEQFF.

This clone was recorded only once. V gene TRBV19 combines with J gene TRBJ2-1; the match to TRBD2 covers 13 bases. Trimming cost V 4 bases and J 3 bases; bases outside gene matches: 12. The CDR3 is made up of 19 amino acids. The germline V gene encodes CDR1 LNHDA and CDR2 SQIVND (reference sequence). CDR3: CASSTRTSGSSVFYNEQFF. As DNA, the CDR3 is TGTGCCAGTAGTACCAGGACTAGCGGGAGTTCGGTATTCTACAATGAGCAGTTCTTC.

CDR3 amino acids: CASSRQGKGGELFF. For the CDR3, the DNA is TGTGCCAGTAGTAGACAGGGCAAAGGCGGGGAGCTGTTTTTT. The V and J genes are TRBV19 and TRBJ2-2, with TRBD1 matching over 7 bases. The germline V gene has CDR1 LNHDA and CDR2 SQIVND (reference sequence). There are 14 residues in the CDR3. V was clipped by 4 bases and J by 7 bases; unmatched bases: 6. Full variable domain (missing parts from reference TRBV19 and TRBJ2-2): DGGITQSPKYLFRKEGQNVTLSCEQNLNHDAMYWYRQDPGQGLRLIYYSQIVNDFQKGDIAEGYSVSREKKESFPLTVTSAQKNPTAFYLCASSRQGKGGELFFGEGSRLTVL.

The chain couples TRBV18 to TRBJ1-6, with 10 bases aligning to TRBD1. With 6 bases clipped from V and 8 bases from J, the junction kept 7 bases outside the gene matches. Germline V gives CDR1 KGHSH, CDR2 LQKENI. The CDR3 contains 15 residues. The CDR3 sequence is CASSLRGTGDSPLHF. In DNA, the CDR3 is TGTGCCAGCTCTCTCAGGGGGACAGGGGATTCACCCCTCCACTTT.

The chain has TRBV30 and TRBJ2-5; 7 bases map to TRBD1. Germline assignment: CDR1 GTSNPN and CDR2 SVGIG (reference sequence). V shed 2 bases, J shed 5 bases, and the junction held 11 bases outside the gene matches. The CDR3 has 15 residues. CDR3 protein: CAWSRLKRGRETQYF. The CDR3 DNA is TGTGCCTGGAGTAGGTTGAAAAGGGGGCGGGAGACCCAGTACTTC.

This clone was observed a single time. CDR3 protein: CASSYSGGGTGELFF. DNA of the CDR3: TGTGCCAGCAGTTATTCTGGGGGAGGCACCGGGGAGCTGTTTTTT. The genes are TRBV6-5 and TRBJ2-2, with D possibly matching TRBD2 (6 bases). CDR1 and CDR2 from the germline V gene are MNHEY and SVGAGI. The CDR3 spans 15 residues. Trimming pared 3 bases from V and 4 bases from J, leaving 12 bases between.

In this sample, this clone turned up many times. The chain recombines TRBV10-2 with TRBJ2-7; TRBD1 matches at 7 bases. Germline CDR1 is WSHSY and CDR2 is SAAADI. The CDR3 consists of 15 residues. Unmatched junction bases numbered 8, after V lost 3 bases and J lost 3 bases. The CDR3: CASSDDGRGNYEQYF. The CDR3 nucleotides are TGCGCCAGCAGTGATGATGGCAGGGGGAACTACGAGCAGTACTTC.

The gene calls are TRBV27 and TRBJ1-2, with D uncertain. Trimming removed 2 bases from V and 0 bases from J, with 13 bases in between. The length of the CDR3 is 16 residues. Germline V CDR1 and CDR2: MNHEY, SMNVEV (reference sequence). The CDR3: CASSLGPPTPNYGYTF. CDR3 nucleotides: TGTGCCAGCAGTTTAGGGCCCCCGACACCTAACTATGGCTACACCTTC.

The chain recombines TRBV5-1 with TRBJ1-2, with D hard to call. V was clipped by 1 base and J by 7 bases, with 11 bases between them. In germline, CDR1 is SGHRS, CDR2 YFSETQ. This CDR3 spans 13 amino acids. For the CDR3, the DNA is TGCGCCAGCAGCTTGAGTGGGTCGGGTGGCTACACCTTC. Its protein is CASSLSGSGGYTF.

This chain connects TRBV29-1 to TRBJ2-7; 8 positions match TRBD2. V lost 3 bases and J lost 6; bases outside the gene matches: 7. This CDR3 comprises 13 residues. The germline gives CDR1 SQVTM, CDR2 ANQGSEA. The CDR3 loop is CSVDSAGVGEQYF. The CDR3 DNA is TGCAGCGTTGATTCAGCGGGAGTCGGCGAGCAGTACTTC.

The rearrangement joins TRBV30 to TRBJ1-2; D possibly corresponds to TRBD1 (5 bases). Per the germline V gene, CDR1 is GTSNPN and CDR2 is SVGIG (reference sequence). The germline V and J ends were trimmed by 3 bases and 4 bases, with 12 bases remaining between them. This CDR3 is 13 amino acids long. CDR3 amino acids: CAWSSDGTYGYTF. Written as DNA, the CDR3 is TGTGCCTGGAGCTCCGACGGGACCTATGGCTACACCTTC.

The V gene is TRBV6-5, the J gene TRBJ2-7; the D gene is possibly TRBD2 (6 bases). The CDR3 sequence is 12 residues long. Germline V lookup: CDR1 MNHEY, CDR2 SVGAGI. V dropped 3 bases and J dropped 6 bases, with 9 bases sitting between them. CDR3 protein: CASSYSGGEQYF. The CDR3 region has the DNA TGTGCCAGCAGTTATTCCGGGGGCGAGCAGTACTTC.

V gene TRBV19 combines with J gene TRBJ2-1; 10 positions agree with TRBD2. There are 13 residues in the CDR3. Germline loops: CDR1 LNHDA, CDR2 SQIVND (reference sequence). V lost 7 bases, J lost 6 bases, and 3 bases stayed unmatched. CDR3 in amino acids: CASTGTSANEQFF. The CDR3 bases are TGTGCCAGTACCGGGACTAGCGCCAATGAGCAGTTCTTC.

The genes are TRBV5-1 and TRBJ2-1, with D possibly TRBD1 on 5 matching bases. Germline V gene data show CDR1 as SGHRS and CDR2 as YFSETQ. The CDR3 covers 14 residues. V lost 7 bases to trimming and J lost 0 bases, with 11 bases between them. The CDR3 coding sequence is TGCGCCAGCGGCAGGGTAAGCTCCTACAATGAGCAGTTCTTC. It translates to CASGRVSSYNEQFF.

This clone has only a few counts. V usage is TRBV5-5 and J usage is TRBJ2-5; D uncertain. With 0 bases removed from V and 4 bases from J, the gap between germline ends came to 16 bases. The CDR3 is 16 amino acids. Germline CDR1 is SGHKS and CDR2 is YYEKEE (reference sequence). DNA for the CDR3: TGTGCCAGCAGCTTGGGGCAGGATCTGCTATTAGAGACCCAGTACTTC. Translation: CASSLGQDLLLETQYF.

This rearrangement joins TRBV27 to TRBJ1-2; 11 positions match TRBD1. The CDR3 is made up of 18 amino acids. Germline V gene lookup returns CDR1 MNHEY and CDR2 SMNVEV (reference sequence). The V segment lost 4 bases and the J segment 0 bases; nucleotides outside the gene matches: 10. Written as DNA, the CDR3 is TGTGCCAGCAGTTCGAATCCGGGACAGGGGGGGCCTAACTATGGCTACACCTTC. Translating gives CASSSNPGQGGPNYGYTF.

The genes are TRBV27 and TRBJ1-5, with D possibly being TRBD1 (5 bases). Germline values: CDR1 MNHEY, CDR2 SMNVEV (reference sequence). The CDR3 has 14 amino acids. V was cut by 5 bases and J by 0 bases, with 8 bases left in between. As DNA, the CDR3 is TGTGCCAGCAGTCACAGGATTAGCAATCAGCCCCAGCATTTT. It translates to CASSHRISNQPQHF.

The CDR3 here is CASSLQSNYGYTF. CDR3 DNA sequence: TGTGCCAGCTCCCTTCAGTCTAACTATGGCTACACCTTC. The chain uses TRBV18 and TRBJ1-2; D ambiguous. Trimming removed 6 bases at V and 0 bases at J, with 8 bases between. Germline V gene lookup returns CDR1 KGHSH and CDR2 LQKENI. The CDR3 contains 13 residues.

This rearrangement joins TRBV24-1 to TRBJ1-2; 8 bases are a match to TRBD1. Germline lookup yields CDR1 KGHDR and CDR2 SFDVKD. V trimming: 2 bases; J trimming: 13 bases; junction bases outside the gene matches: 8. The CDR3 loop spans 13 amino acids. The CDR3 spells CATSDSTGERATF. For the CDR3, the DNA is TGTGCCACCAGTGATTCGACAGGGGAAAGGGCCACCTTC.

CDR3 in DNA: TGTGCCAGCAGCGTAGGCTTGCAGGTCCCCACAGATACGCAGTATTTT. Protein product: CASSVGLQVPTDTQYF. V usage is TRBV9 and J usage is TRBJ2-3; no firm D call. This CDR3 comprises 16 residues. CDR1 SGDLS and CDR2 YYNGEE come from the germline V gene. The V end was cut by 0 bases, the J end by 2 bases, with 13 bases between.

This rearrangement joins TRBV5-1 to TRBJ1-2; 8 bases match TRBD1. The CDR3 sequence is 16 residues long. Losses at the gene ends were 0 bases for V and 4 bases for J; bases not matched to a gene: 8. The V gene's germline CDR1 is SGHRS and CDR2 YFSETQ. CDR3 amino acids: CASSLGSGGAGYGYTF. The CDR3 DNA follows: TGCGCCAGCAGCTTGGGTTCAGGGGGCGCGGGCTATGGCTACACCTTC.

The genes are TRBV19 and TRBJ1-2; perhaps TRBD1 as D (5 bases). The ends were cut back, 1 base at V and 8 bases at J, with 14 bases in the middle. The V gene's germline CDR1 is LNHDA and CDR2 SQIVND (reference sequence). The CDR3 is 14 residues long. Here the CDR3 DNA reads TGTGCCAGTAGTATAGCCCAGGGTTTGCGGGGCTACACCTTC. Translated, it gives CASSIAQGLRGYTF.